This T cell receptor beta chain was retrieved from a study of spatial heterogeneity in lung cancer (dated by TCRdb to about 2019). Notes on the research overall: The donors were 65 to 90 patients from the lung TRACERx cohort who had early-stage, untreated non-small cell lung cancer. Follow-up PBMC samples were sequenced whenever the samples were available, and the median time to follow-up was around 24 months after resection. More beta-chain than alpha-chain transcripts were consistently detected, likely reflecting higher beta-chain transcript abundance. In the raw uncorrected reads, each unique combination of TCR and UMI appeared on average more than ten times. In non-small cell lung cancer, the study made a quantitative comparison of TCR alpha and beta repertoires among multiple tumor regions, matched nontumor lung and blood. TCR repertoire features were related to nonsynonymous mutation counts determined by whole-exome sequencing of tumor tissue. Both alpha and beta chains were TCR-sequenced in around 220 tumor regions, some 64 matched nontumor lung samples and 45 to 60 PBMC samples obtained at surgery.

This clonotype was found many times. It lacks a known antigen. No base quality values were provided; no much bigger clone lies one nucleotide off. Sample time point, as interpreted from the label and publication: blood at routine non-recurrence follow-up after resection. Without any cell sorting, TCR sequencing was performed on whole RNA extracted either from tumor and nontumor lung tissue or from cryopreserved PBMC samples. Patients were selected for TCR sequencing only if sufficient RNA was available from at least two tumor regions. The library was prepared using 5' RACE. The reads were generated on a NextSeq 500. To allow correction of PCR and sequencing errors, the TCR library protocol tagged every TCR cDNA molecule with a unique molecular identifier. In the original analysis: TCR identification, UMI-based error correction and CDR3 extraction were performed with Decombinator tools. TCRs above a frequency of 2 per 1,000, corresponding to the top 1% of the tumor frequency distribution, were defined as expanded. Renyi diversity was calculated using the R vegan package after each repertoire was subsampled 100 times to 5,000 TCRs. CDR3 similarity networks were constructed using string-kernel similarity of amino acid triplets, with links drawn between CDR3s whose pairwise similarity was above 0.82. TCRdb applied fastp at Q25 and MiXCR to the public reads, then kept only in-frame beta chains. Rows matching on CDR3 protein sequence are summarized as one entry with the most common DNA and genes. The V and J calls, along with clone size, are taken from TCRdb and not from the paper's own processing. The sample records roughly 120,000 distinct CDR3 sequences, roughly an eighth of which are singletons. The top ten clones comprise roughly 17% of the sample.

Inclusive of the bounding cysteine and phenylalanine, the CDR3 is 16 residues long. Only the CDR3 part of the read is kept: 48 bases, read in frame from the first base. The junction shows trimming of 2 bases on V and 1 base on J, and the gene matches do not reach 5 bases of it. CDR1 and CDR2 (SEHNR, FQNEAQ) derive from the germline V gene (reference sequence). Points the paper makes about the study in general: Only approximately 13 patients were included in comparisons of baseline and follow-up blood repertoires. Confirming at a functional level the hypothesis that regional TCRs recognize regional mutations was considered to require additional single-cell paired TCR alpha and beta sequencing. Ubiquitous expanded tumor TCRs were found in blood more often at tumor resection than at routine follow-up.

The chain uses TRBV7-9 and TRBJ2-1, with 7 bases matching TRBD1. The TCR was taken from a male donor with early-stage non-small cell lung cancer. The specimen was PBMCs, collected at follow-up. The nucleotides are TGTGCCAGCAGCTTAAACAGGGGTGGTTCCTACAATGAGCAGTTCTTC. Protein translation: CASSLNRGGSYNEQFF.